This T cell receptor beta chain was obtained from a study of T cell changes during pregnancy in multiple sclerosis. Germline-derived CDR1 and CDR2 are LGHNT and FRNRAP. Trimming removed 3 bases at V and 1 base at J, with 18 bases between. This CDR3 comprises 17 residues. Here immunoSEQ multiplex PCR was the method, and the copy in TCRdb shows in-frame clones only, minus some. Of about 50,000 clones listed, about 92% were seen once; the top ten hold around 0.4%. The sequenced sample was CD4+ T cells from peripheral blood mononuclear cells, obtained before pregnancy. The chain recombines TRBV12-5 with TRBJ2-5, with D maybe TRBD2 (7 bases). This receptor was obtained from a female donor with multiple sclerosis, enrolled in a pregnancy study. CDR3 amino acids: CASGLYLAGAFQETQYF. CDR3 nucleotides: TGTGCTAGTGGTTTATATCTGGCGGGGGCTTTCCAAGAGACCCAGTACTTC.